This TCR beta chain was identified during a study of cytomegalovirus exposure and HLA in healthy donors. Notes on the study in general: A later analysis reported that several of the most significant clusters appeared to be linked to common viral pathogens, among them Epstein-Barr virus. Accurate HLA-A and HLA-B prediction from TCR beta sequences was reported for most subjects.

The germline V gene encodes CDR1 SGDLS and CDR2 YYNGEE. The trim removed 4 bases at V and 5 bases at J, leaving 7 bases unmatched. This CDR3 region has 15 residues. A word on this clone: Its antigen is not known.

60 Vbeta and 13 Jbeta primers were used in PCR. The protocol was immunoSEQ multiplex PCR, while the TCRdb copy is restricted to in-frame clones and leaves out a portion. The table shows 150,000 to 200,000 clones, with about 77% occurring only once. Sequences were obtained from PBMCs. The V gene is TRBV9, the J gene TRBJ2-2; 8 bases are a match to TRBD1. The receptor comes from a woman aged 30 to 39 in good health and CMV-seropositive. CDR3 nucleotide sequence: TGTGCCAGCAGCCCGGACAGGGTTGATACCGGGGAGCTGTTTTTT. Translated, it gives CASSPDRVDTGELFF.